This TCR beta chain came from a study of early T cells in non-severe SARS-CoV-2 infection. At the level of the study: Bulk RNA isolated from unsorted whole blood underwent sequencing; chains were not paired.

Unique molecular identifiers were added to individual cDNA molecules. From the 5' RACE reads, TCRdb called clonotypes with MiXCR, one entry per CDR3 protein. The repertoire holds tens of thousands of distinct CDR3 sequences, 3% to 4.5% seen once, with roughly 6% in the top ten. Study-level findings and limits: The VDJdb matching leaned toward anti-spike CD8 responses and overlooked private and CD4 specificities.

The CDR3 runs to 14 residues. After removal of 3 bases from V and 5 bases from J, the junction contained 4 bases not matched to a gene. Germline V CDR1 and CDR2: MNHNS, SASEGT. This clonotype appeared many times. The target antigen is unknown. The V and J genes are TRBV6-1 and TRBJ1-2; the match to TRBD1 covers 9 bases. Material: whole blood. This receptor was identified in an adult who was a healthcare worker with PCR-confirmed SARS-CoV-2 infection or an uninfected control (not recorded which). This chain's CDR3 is CASSDYRGQYGYTF. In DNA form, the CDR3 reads TGTGCCAGCAGTGATTACAGGGGGCAATATGGCTACACCTTC.